The 30 T cell receptor beta chains below come from one sample, sequenced in a study of cytomegalovirus exposure and HLA in healthy donors. The PCR had 60 Vbeta and 13 Jbeta primers. Repertoires were generated with immunoSEQ multiplex PCR, while TCRdb's copy carries only in-frame clones and drops some. The repertoire table contains 40,000 to 50,000 clones. The sample was PBMCs. These receptors were obtained from a young man in good health and CMV-seronegative.

The chain uses TRBV6-1 and TRBJ1-1, with D possibly being TRBD1 (5 bases). Trimming pared 8 bases from V and 11 bases from J, leaving 15 bases between. Germline-derived CDR1 and CDR2 are MNHNS and SASEGT. This CDR3 comprises 11 residues. The CDR3 bases are TGTGCCAGCGTAAGGGGCGGCACGGCTTTCTTT. Translating it yields CASVRGGTAFF.

The chain combines TRBV20-1 with TRBJ2-3; D ambiguous. V was trimmed by 2 bases and J by 2 bases, leaving 2 bases between them. The CDR3 sequence is 11 residues long. The germline CDR1 and CDR2 sequences are DFQATT and SNEGSKA (reference sequence). The CDR3 region has the DNA TGCAGTGCTAGACTCACAGATACGCAGTATTTT. It specifies CSARLTDTQYF.

The J gene is TRBJ2-7, the V gene TRBV7-2; D may be TRBD2 (6 bases). This CDR3 contains 17 residues. V was pared by 2 bases and J by 0 bases, with 17 bases between. Germline lookup yields CDR1 SGHTA and CDR2 FQGNSA. CDR3 DNA: TGTGCCAGCAGCTTACGAGCGGGCGGCGGCAGCTCCTACGAGCAGTACTTC. The encoded protein is CASSLRAGGGSSYEQYF.

The DNA for the CDR3 is TGTGCCAGCAGCCCTGGGACTTACAATGAGCAGTTCTTC. Residues: CASSPGTYNEQFF. The V gene is TRBV9, the J gene TRBJ2-1; tentatively, D is TRBD2 (6 bases). The CDR3 runs 13 residues. CDR1 is SGDLS, CDR2 YYNGEE, per germline. Trimming left V 4 bases short and J 4 bases short, with 9 bases between.

The rearrangement joins TRBV6-5 to TRBJ1-2; 7 nucleotides line up with TRBD1. Germline V lookup: CDR1 MNHEY, CDR2 SVGAGI. CDR3 length: 14 amino acids. J gave up 4 bases and V 6 bases, and 8 bases lay outside the gene matches. The CDR3 here is CASSNPGQFYGYTF. The CDR3 DNA is TGTGCCAGCAGCAATCCGGGACAGTTCTATGGCTACACCTTC.

The chain couples TRBV25-1 to TRBJ2-2; 8 bases fit TRBD2. CDR1 and CDR2 (germline): MGHDK, SYGVNS. After removal of 7 bases from V and 4 bases from J, the junction contained 8 bases not matched to a gene. This CDR3 is built from 15 residues. CDR3 in DNA: TGTGCCAGCAATTCACCGGGACTAGGCACCGGGGAGCTGTTTTTT. As protein: CASNSPGLGTGELFF.

The chain uses TRBV7-2 and TRBJ2-2; 8 bases are shared with TRBD1. This CDR3 has 16 amino acids. CDR1 SGHTA and CDR2 FQGNSA come from the germline V gene. The V gene end was trimmed by 5 bases and the J gene end by 3 bases; junction bases not matched to a gene: 8. The CDR3 sequence: CASSPATGAHTGELFF. The DNA of the CDR3 is TGTGCCAGCAGCCCCGCGACAGGGGCCCACACCGGGGAGCTGTTTTTT. Full variable domain (remainder filled in from reference TRBV7-2 and TRBJ2-2): GAGVSQSPSNKVTEKGKDVELRCDPISGHTALYWYRQSLGQGLEFLIYFQGNSAPDKSGLPSDRFSAERTGGSVSTLTIQRTQQEDSAVYLCASSPATGAHTGELFFGEGSRLTVL.

The rearrangement links TRBV19 to TRBJ2-7, with 10 bases matching TRBD1. V shed 10 bases and J 2 bases; nucleotides not matched to a gene: 8. CDR1 and CDR2 (germline): LNHDA, SQIVND (reference sequence). The CDR3 is made up of 14 amino acids. The CDR3 coding sequence is TGTGCCACCACGGCGGGGACAGGGGCCTACGAGCAGTACTTC. Protein: CATTAGTGAYEQYF.

This rearrangement joins TRBV5-1 to TRBJ2-7; 7 bases map to TRBD1. V lost 4 bases to trimming and J lost 4 bases; unmatched junction nucleotides: 8. This CDR3 is 14 amino acids long. Germline V gene lookup returns CDR1 SGHRS and CDR2 YFSETQ. The CDR3 reads CASSPRQGVYEQYF. The CDR3 DNA follows: TGCGCCAGCAGCCCGAGACAGGGAGTATACGAGCAGTACTTC.

The chain combines TRBV6-6 with TRBJ1-2; D not certain. The CDR3 spans 12 residues. Germline assignment: CDR1 MNHNY and CDR2 SVGAGI (reference sequence). V lost 3 bases, J lost 4 bases, and 6 bases lay in between. CDR3: CASSYTSYGYTF. The CDR3 nucleotides read TGTGCCAGCAGTTATACCAGCTATGGCTACACCTTC.

This chain's CDR3 is CASSYGFGSGDEKLFF. CDR3 coding DNA: TGTGCCAGCAGTTACGGCTTCGGATCCGGGGATGAAAAACTGTTTTTT. The chain couples TRBV6-5 to TRBJ1-4; unclear D gene. The V gene's germline CDR1 is MNHEY and CDR2 SVGAGI. The CDR3 is 16 residues long. The V end lost 2 bases, the J end lost 6 bases, and 16 bases lay between the germline ends.

This chain uses TRBV4-1 with TRBJ2-7; perhaps TRBD2 as D (5 bases). The germline V gene has CDR1 MGHRA and CDR2 YSYEKL. The V gene lost 4 bases and the J gene lost 0 bases, with 16 bases spanning the gap. The CDR3 is 16 residues long. The CDR3 bases are TGCGCCAGCAGCCCTGATTGGACTGAGCACTCCTACGAGCAGTACTTC. Translation gives CASSPDWTEHSYEQYF.

The genes are TRBV10-3 and TRBJ2-7, with 7 bases lining up with TRBD1. The CDR3 is made up of 16 amino acids. Germline V CDR1 and CDR2: ENHRY, SYGVKD. Trimming took 6 bases from V and 2 from J; bases not matched to a gene: 13. CDR3 sequence: CAIRVSTGRFAYEQYF. The CDR3, as DNA: TGTGCCATCAGAGTATCGACAGGGCGGTTTGCCTACGAGCAGTACTTC.

The V and J genes are TRBV27 and TRBJ1-4, with D perhaps matching TRBD1 (6 bases). Per the germline V gene, CDR1 is MNHEY and CDR2 is SMNVEV (reference sequence). V dropped 4 bases and J dropped 8 bases, with 14 bases sitting between them. This CDR3 is 14 amino acids long. In nucleotides, the CDR3 is TGTGCCAGCAGTTCATCGGGACACCAAGAAAAACTGTTTTTT. Its translation: CASSSSGHQEKLFF. Based on the CDR3 plus reference TRBV27 and TRBJ1-4, the full variable domain is EAQVTQNPRYLITVTGKKLTVTCSQNMNHEYMSWYRQDPGLGLRQIYYSMNVEVTDKGDVPEGYKVSRKEKRNFPLILESPSPNQTSLYFCASSSSGHQEKLFFGSGTQLSVL.

V usage is TRBV19 and J usage is TRBJ1-2; possible D gene TRBD1, 5 bases. CDR3 length: 15 amino acids. The germline V gene has CDR1 LNHDA and CDR2 SQIVND (reference sequence). V was trimmed by 7 bases and J by 3 bases, leaving 18 bases between them. The CDR3, as DNA: TGTGCCAGTACCCCCAGGGTTGGAGGGGACTATGGCTACACCTTC. Protein product: CASTPRVGGDYGYTF.

The genes are TRBV2 and TRBJ2-7, with 8 bases fitting TRBD2. The CDR3 contains 14 residues. Germline V gene lookup returns CDR1 SNHLY and CDR2 FYNNEI. V gave up 8 bases and J gave up 3 bases; unmatched junction bases: 9. The CDR3 loop is CASGLAGTGYEQYF. DNA for the CDR3: TGTGCCAGCGGGTTAGCGGGAACCGGCTACGAGCAGTACTTC.

The gene calls are TRBV9 and TRBJ2-3, with 10 nucleotides matching TRBD2. CDR1 SGDLS and CDR2 YYNGEE come from the germline V gene. The CDR3 runs to 14 residues. V was clipped by 4 bases and J by 5 bases; unmatched bases: 4. CDR3 DNA: TGTGCCAGCAGCCCCGGGACTAGCGTAGATACGCAGTATTTT. Protein product: CASSPGTSVDTQYF.

This chain connects TRBV6-5 to TRBJ2-1; 12 bases align to TRBD2. The CDR3 is made up of 14 amino acids. Germline V lookup: CDR1 MNHEY, CDR2 SVGAGI. Germline trimming cut 6 bases from V and 6 bases from J; bases unmatched to any gene: 3. The CDR3 coding sequence is TGTGCCAGCAGGCGACTAGCGGGAGTCAATGAGCAGTTCTTC. Protein sequence: CASRRLAGVNEQFF.

V and J are TRBV7-2 and TRBJ1-1; 7 bases align to TRBD1. The CDR3 is 14 amino acids. Germline loops: CDR1 SGHTA, CDR2 FQGNSA. V lost 2 bases, J lost 1 base, and 1 base stayed unmatched. Here the CDR3 DNA reads TGTGCCAGCAGCTTACAGGGGGGGAACACTGAAGCTTTCTTT. The encoded protein is CASSLQGGNTEAFF.

V usage is TRBV7-2 and J usage is TRBJ2-7; TRBD2 matches at 8 bases. This CDR3 region has 14 residues. V was pared by 4 bases and J by 2 bases, with 4 bases of the junction left unmatched. CDR1 is SGHTA, CDR2 FQGNSA, per germline. The CDR3 reads CASSSREGPYEQYF. CDR3 coding DNA: TGTGCCAGCAGCTCCCGGGAGGGCCCCTACGAGCAGTACTTC.

The chain couples TRBV25-1 to TRBJ1-6, with 8 bases matching TRBD1. The CDR3 runs 15 residues. In germline, CDR1 is MGHDK, CDR2 SYGVNS. J was trimmed by 6 bases and V by 0 bases; bases with no gene match: 1. The CDR3 region is CASSEYTGGNSPLHF. In DNA form, the CDR3 reads TGTGCCAGCAGTGAATACACAGGGGGTAATTCACCCCTCCACTTT.

Details on this clone: Relative to the germline gene, one junction end is altered; a read error may explain this. V usage is TRBV30 and J usage is TRBJ2-5; TRBD1 matches at 8 bases. This CDR3 comprises 15 residues. The germline V gene encodes CDR1 GTSNPN and CDR2 SVGIG (reference sequence). Written as DNA, the CDR3 is TGTGCCGGGAGGAGGGGACAGGCTTTCCAAGAGACCCAGTACTTC. Translation gives CAGRRGQAFQETQYF.

V usage is TRBV30 and J usage is TRBJ1-3; D unresolved. The CDR3 totals 13 residues. The germline gives CDR1 GTSNPN, CDR2 SVGIG (reference sequence). The ends were cut back, 1 base at V and 1 base at J, with 5 bases in the middle. The CDR3 reads CAWSGGSGNTIYF. In nucleotides, the CDR3 is TGTGCCTGGAGTGGCGGGTCTGGAAACACCATATATTTT.

The chain recombines TRBV5-6 with TRBJ2-3; TRBD2 aligns across 7 bases. With 0 bases clipped from V and 4 bases from J, the junction kept 5 bases outside the gene matches. The V gene's germline CDR1 is SGHDT and CDR2 YYEEEE. There are 15 residues in the CDR3. This chain's CDR3 is CASSLGLASSDTQYF. The CDR3 DNA reads as TGTGCCAGCAGCTTGGGACTAGCATCATCAGATACGCAGTATTTT. Variable domain in full (rest from reference TRBV5-6 and TRBJ2-3): DAGVTQSPTHLIKTRGQQVTLRCSPKSGHDTVSWYQQALGQGPQFIFQYYEEEERQRGNFPDRFSGHQFPNYSSELNVNALLLGDSALYLCASSLGLASSDTQYFGPGTRLTVL.

This rearrangement joins TRBV9 to TRBJ2-1, with 7 bases aligning to TRBD2. The CDR3 is 15 residues long. J gave up 5 bases and V 0 bases, and 5 bases lay outside the gene matches. CDR1 and CDR2 from the germline V gene are SGDLS and YYNGEE. The CDR3 DNA sequence: TGTGCCAGCAGCGTAGCTCTAGCGGACCACAATGAGCAGTTCTTC. This gives the protein CASSVALADHNEQFF.

CDR3 nucleotide sequence: TGTGCCAGCAGCCCGGGACAGCATGGCTACACCTTC. It translates to CASSPGQHGYTF. V gene TRBV11-2 combines with J gene TRBJ1-2; 7 nucleotides agree with TRBD1. The germline V gene encodes CDR1 SGHAT and CDR2 FQNNGV. The CDR3 is made up of 12 amino acids. V was clipped by 5 bases and J by 6 bases; unmatched bases: 3. Combining the CDR3 with reference TRBV11-2 and TRBJ1-2 gives the whole variable domain EAGVAQSPRYKIIEKRQSVAFWCNPISGHATLYWYQQILGQGPKLLIQFQNNGVVDDSQLPKDRFSAERLKGVDSTLKIQPAKLEDSAVYLCASSPGQHGYTFGSGTRLTVV.

This chain connects TRBV5-4 to TRBJ2-7, with 11 bases that match TRBD2. The CDR3 covers 15 residues. Germline-derived CDR1 and CDR2 are SGHNT and YYREEE (reference sequence). V was pared by 2 bases and J by 6 bases, with 7 bases of the junction left unmatched. CDR3 bases: TGTGCCAGCAGCTTACACGGACTAGCGGGTGGCGAGCAGTACTTC. As protein: CASSLHGLAGGEQYF. The full variable domain, with the rest looked up from reference TRBV5-4 and TRBJ2-7, is ETGVTQSPTHLIKTRGQQVTLRCSSQSGHNTVSWYQQALGQGPQFIFQYYREEENGRGNFPPRFSGLQFPNYSSELNVNALELDDSALYLCASSLHGLAGGEQYFGPGTRLTVT.

The gene calls are TRBV19 and TRBJ2-7; 10 nucleotides match TRBD2. The V gene's germline CDR1 is LNHDA and CDR2 SQIVND (reference sequence). There are 15 residues in the CDR3. After removal of 3 bases from V and 4 bases from J, the junction contained 6 bases not matched to a gene. In DNA form, the CDR3 reads TGTGCCAGTAGTATTTGGGCTAGCGGGAGTTACGAGCAGTACTTC. Its translation is CASSIWASGSYEQYF.

The gene calls are TRBV5-4 and TRBJ2-5, with 9 positions matching TRBD1. CDR3 size: 15 residues. V lost 4 bases, J lost 4 bases, and 8 bases stayed unmatched. Per the germline V gene, CDR1 is SGHNT and CDR2 is YYREEE (reference sequence). The CDR3 sequence: CASSDPGQGSETQYF. Here the CDR3 DNA reads TGTGCCAGCAGCGATCCAGGACAGGGGTCAGAGACCCAGTACTTC. The variable domain in full, completed from reference TRBV5-4 and TRBJ2-5, reads ETGVTQSPTHLIKTRGQQVTLRCSSQSGHNTVSWYQQALGQGPQFIFQYYREEENGRGNFPPRFSGLQFPNYSSELNVNALELDDSALYLCASSDPGQGSETQYFGPGTRLLVL.

The V gene is TRBV15, the J gene TRBJ2-7; TRBD1 agrees at 8 bases. V shed 5 bases and J 3 bases; nucleotides not matched to a gene: 9. Per the germline V gene, CDR1 is LNHNV and CDR2 is YYDKDF (reference sequence). The CDR3 contains 15 residues. The CDR3 loop reads CATSLDRGTSYEQYF. The CDR3 coding sequence is TGTGCCACCAGCCTAGACAGGGGTACAAGCTACGAGCAGTACTTC.